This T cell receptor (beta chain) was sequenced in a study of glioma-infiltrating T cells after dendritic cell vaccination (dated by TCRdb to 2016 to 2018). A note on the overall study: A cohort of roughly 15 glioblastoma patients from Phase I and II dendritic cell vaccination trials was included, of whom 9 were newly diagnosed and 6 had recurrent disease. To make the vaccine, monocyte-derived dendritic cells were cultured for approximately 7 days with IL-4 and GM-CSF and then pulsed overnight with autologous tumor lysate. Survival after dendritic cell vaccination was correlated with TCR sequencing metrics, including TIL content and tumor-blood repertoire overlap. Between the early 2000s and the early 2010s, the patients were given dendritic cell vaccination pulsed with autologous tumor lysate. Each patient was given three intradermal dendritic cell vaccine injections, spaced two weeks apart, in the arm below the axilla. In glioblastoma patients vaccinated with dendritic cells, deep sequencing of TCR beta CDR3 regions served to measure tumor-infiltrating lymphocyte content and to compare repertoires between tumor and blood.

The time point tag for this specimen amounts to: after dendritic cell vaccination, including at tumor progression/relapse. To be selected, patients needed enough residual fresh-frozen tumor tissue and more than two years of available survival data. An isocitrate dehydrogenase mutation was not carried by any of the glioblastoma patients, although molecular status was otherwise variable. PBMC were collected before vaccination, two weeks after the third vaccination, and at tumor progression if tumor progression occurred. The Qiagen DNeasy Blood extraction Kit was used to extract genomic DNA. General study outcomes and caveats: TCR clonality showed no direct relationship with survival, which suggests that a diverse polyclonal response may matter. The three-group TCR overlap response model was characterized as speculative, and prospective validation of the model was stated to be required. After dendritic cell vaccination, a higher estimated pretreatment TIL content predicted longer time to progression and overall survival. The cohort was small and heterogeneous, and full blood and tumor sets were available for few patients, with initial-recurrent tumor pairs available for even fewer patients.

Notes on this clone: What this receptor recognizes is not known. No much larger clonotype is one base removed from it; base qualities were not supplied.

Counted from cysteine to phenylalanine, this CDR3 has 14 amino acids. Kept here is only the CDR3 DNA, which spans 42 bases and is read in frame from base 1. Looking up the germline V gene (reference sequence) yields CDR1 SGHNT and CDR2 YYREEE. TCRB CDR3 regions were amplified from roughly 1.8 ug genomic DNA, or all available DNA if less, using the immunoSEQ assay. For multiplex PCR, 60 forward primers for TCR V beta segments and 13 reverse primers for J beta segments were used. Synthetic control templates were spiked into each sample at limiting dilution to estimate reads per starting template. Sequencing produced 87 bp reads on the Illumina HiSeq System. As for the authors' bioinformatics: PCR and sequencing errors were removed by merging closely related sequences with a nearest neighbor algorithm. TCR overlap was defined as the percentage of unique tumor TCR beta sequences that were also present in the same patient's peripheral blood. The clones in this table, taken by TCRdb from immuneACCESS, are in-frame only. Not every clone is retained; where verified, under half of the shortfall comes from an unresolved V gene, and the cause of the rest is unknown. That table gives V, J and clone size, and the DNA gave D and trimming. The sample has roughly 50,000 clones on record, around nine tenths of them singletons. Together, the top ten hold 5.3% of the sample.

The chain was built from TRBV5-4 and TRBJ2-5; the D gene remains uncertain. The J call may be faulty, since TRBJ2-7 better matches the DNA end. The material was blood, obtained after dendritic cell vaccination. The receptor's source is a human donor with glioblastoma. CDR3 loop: CASSLDLSSYEQYF. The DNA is TGTGCCAGCAGCTTGGATCTAAGCTCCTACGAGCAGTACTTC.